This entry features one TCR beta chain sequence. As yet, its antigen is unknown. This sample was included in a study of PD-1 blockade in classical Hodgkin lymphoma. Only in-frame clones appear in the TCRdb table, and some are missing; sequencing was by immunoSEQ multiplex PCR. This table holds tens of thousands of clones, 75% to 90% found once. The time point is: cycle 4 day 1 (C4D1), after more than 5 weeks of nivolumab. Autologous stem cell transplantation was followed by relapse in every patient, and brentuximab vedotin exposure varied. Magnetic negative selection purified CD4+ T cells from thawed PBMCs. The length of the CDR3 is 16 residues. V gave up 0 bases and J gave up 5 bases, with 16 bases separating them. CDR1 SGHTA and CDR2 FQGNSA come from the germline V gene. Points from the study as a whole: Complete responders showed a baseline diversity that resembled the diversity of newly diagnosed patients. Newly diagnosed patients had baseline TCR diversity that was reportedly lower than that of healthy donors. Individuals who commenced nivolumab within less than 1 year of ASCT were excluded. At C4D1, TCR diversity had climbed significantly for CD4+ cells, though not for CD8+ cells.

The sample in question was CD4+ T cells from blood, obtained before the fourth cycle of nivolumab. The sequence was collected from a human donor with classical Hodgkin lymphoma. The V and J genes are TRBV7-2 and TRBJ1-1, with no clear D. The CDR3 loop is CASSLAQLSLWTEAFF. The CDR3 bases are TGTGCCAGCAGCTTAGCGCAGCTCAGTCTATGGACTGAAGCTTTCTTT.